This is a list of T cell receptor beta chains from one sample in a study of blood T cells in healthy people across ages. TCRdb processed the 5' RACE reads anew with MiXCR; each CDR3 protein has one entry. The data show about 930,000 distinct CDR3 sequences, about 29% seen once. This sample also appeared in a second study, on T cells of mothers and their children.

Material: blood. The origin of the receptors is a woman aged 40 to 50 in good health. CDR3s include the opening cysteine and the closing phenylalanine or tryptophan. Each record gives: V gene, clone size, D gene, J gene, CDR3 protein, CDR3 DNA. D genes are given only for firm matches. Where a row states a size, it is once, few, many or the class of an expanded clone; other rows omit it.

TRBV12-3/TRBV12-4	many	TRBD1	TRBJ2-5	CASSSSTGGSQETQYF	TGTGCCAGCAGCTCGTCGACAGGGGGTTCCCAAGAGACCCAGTACTTC
TRBV20-1	many	-	TRBJ1-1	CSVRRAAGTEAFF	TGCAGTGTGAGGAGGGCGGCGGGGACTGAAGCTTTCTTT
TRBV7-9	many	TRBD1	TRBJ2-7	CASSQDRDYEQYF	TGTGCCAGCAGCCAGGACAGGGACTACGAGCAGTACTTC
TRBV25-1	-	TRBD1	TRBJ2-3	CASSEAGTGADTQYF	TGTGCCAGCAGCGAAGCAGGGACAGGGGCAGATACGCAGTATTTT
TRBV7-9	few	-	TRBJ1-1	CASSFLAGVNTEAFF	TGTGCCAGCAGCTTTCTCGCAGGGGTGAACACTGAAGCTTTCTTT
TRBV4-3	-	-	TRBJ1-1	CASSPLGGIIGTEAFF	TGCGCCAGCAGCCCTCTTGGGGGGATCATTGGGACTGAAGCTTTCTTT
TRBV4-3	-	-	TRBJ1-4	CASSQGRRVNEKLFF	TGCGCCAGCAGCCAAGGAAGAAGGGTTAATGAAAAACTGTTTTTT
TRBV2	few	TRBD1	TRBJ1-2	CATIPKDPGQANYGYTF	TGTGCCACCATCCCGAAAGACCCGGGACAGGCCAACTATGGCTACACCTTC
TRBV4-2	-	-	TRBJ2-1	CASSQELGAANEQFF	TGTGCCAGCAGCCAAGAGCTGGGGGCGGCAAATGAGCAGTTCTTC
TRBV10-3	-	-	TRBJ1-1	CAISDGSGLNTEAFF	TGTGCCATCAGTGATGGATCCGGGCTGAACACTGAAGCTTTCTTT
TRBV27	many	TRBD2	TRBJ2-7	CASSLSTSGVYEQYF	TGTGCCAGCAGTTTATCGACTAGCGGGGTATACGAGCAGTACTTC
TRBV7-2	many	-	TRBJ2-3	CASSLADGDTQYF	TGTGCCAGCAGCTTGGCCGACGGAGATACGCAGTATTTT
TRBV20-1	-	-	TRBJ2-7	CCARDVAGISYEQYF	TGCTGCGCTAGAGATGTGGCAGGGATCTCCTACGAGCAGTACTTC
TRBV7-2	few	-	TRBJ1-2	CASSLDIDSNYGYTF	TGTGCCAGCAGCTTAGATATAGATTCCAACTATGGCTACACCTTC
TRBV7-2	many	TRBD2	TRBJ2-1	CASSLMGLAGGIYNEQFF	TGTGCCAGCAGCTTAATGGGACTAGCGGGGGGAATCTACAATGAGCAGTTCTTC
TRBV12-3/TRBV12-4	-	TRBD1	TRBJ1-2	CASIPRQGAIGYTF	TGTGCCAGCATTCCCCGACAGGGGGCTATAGGCTACACCTTC
TRBV6-6	-	-	TRBJ1-1	CASSDPGEPKNTEAFF	TGTGCCAGCAGTGACCCCGGGGAGCCAAAGAACACTGAAGCTTTCTTT